The 2 T cell receptor beta chains in this list originate from one sample, sequenced in a study of cytomegalovirus exposure and HLA in healthy donors (dated by TCRdb to about 2017). The method was the immunoSEQ multiplex PCR assay. For the multiplex PCR, a mixture combining 60 forward primers for TCR Vbeta segments and 13 reverse primers for TCR Jbeta segments was used. TCRdb retrieved this table from immuneACCESS and kept in-frame rearrangements only. Not all clones are present; in checked studies, unresolved V genes account for under half, and no reason is known for the remainder. This sample is represented by roughly 200,000 clones; around 78% of them were singletons. The top ten constitute less than 2% of the sample. The sequenced material came from PBMCs. These receptors came from a man younger than 40 in good health and CMV-seronegative.

J is TRBJ1-1 and V is TRBV28; the D is unclear. V was clipped by 10 bases and J by 6 bases, with 18 bases between them. Per the germline V gene, CDR1 is MDHEN and CDR2 is SYDVKM. CDR3 length equals 13 residues. The CDR3 sequence: CATLAPGIPEAFF. CDR3 nucleotides: TGTGCCACCCTAGCGCCGGGAATACCTGAAGCTTTCTTT.

The gene calls are TRBV11-2 and TRBJ1-4; D call uncertain. The CDR3 contains 14 residues. V lost 4 bases and J lost 7, with 13 bases in between. CDR1 and CDR2 from the germline V gene are SGHAT and FQNNGV. In nucleotides, the CDR3 is TGTGCCAGCAGCTGGAGACCCGCGGGTGAAAAACTGTTTTTT. Translation: CASSWRPAGEKLFF.